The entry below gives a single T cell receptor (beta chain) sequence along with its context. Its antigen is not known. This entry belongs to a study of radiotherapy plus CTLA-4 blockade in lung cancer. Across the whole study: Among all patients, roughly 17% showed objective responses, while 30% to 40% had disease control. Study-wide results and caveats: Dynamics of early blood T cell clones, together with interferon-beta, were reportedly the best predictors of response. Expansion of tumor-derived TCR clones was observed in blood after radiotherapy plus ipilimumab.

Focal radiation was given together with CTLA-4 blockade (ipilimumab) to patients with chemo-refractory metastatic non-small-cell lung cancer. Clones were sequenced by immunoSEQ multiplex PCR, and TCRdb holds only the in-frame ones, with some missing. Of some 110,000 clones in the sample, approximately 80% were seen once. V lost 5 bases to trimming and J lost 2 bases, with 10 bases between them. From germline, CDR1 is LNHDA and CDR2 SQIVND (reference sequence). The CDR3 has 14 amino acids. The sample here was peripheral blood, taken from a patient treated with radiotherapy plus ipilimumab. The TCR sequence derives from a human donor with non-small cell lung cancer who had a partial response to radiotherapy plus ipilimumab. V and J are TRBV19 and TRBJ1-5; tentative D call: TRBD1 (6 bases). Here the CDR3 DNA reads TGTGCCAGTAGTCAGGGGAACGGCAATCAGCCCCAGCATTTT. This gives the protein CASSQGNGNQPQHF. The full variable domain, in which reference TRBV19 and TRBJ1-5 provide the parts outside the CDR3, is DGGITQSPKYLFRKEGQNVTLSCEQNLNHDAMYWYRQDPGQGLRLIYYSQIVNDFQKGDIAEGYSVSREKKESFPLTVTSAQKNPTAFYLCASSQGNGNQPQHFGDGTRLSIL.